These T cell receptor beta chains were read from a single sample in a study of shared clonotypes between healthy human individuals. Sequencing was performed with immunoSEQ multiplex PCR; in TCRdb, only in-frame clones are kept and a portion is missing. Of 1,400,000 or so clones listed, approximately 98.5% are singletons. The sequencing sample was made of naive CD4+ T cells sorted from blood. These receptors were collected from a man aged 30 to 39 in good health. Each CDR3 is given with its conserved first and last residue. A D gene is named only where the DNA matches it firmly. Clone size is shown for a subset of rows, as once, few, many or a class of expanded clone.

j_call,clone_size,v_call,d_call,cdr3_aa,cdr3_nt
TRBJ1-2,.,TRBV6-1,.,CASSDGADFIYGYTF,TGTGCCAGCAGTGACGGGGCAGACTTTATCTATGGCTACACCTTC
TRBJ2-3,once,TRBV5-1,.,CASSLGLSTDTQYF,TGCGCCAGCAGCTTGGGACTTAGCACAGATACGCAGTATTTT
TRBJ2-1,.,TRBV7-2,.,CASTTYSGGKQFF,TGTGCCAGCACCACTTACTCTGGCGGGAAGCAGTTCTTC
TRBJ2-2,.,TRBV5-1,.,CASSLVSGANTGELFF,TGCGCCAGCAGCTTGGTCTCGGGAGCGAACACCGGGGAGCTGTTTTTT
TRBJ2-2,.,TRBV5-1,TRBD2,CASSPSLADGTGELFF,TGCGCCAGCAGCCCATCACTAGCGGACGGCACCGGGGAGCTGTTTTTT
TRBJ2-7,.,TRBV27,.,CASSSPRGGSGTYEQYF,TGTGCCAGCAGTTCCCCTCGGGGTGGGTCGGGAACGTACGAGCAGTACTTC
TRBJ2-3,.,TRBV4-3,.,CASSQGWGTDTQYF,TGCGCCAGCAGCCAAGGATGGGGCACAGATACGCAGTATTTT
TRBJ2-1,.,TRBV7-8,.,CASSLEGRWGEQFF,TGTGCCAGCAGCTTAGAGGGGCGTTGGGGTGAGCAGTTCTTC
TRBJ2-2,.,TRBV27,TRBD1,CASSKTGPSDETGELFF,TGTGCCAGCAGCAAGACAGGGCCGAGCGACGAGACCGGGGAGCTGTTTTTT
TRBJ2-7,.,TRBV29-1,.,CSVLAWNDEQYF,TGCAGCGTCCTGGCATGGAACGACGAGCAGTACTTC
TRBJ2-5,.,TRBV19,.,CASSSRVGETQYF,TGTGCCAGTAGTAGCAGGGTTGGCGAGACCCAGTACTTC
TRBJ1-3,.,TRBV7-9,.,CASSFSGGRLLGNTIYF,TGTGCCAGCAGCTTCTCTGGCGGACGCCTGTTGGGAAACACCATATATTTT
TRBJ2-1,.,TRBV7-9,TRBD2,CASSEGLAGPDNEQFF,TGTGCCAGCAGCGAGGGACTAGCGGGACCCGACAATGAGCAGTTCTTC
TRBJ2-1,.,TRBV27,.,CASSFLPAGPTYNEQFF,TGTGCCAGCAGTTTCCTCCCAGCGGGCCCAACCTACAATGAGCAGTTCTTC
TRBJ2-3,.,TRBV11-2,TRBD2,CASSLDPGLEGTDTQYF,TGTGCCAGCAGCTTAGATCCCGGACTAGAGGGGACAGATACGCAGTATTTT
TRBJ2-7,once,TRBV6-1,.,CATGTQYEQYF,TGTGCCACCGGGACACAGTACGAGCAGTACTTC
TRBJ2-3,.,TRBV5-1,TRBD2,CASSPLLTSGSTDTQYF,TGCGCCAGCAGTCCCCTCCTGACTAGCGGGAGCACAGATACGCAGTATTTT
TRBJ1-4,.,TRBV28,.,CASSLGFGREKLFF,TGTGCCAGCAGTTTAGGCTTCGGTCGGGAAAAACTGTTTTTT
TRBJ1-2,.,TRBV4-1,.,CASSQAPTDAGGYTF,TGCGCCAGCAGCCAAGCTCCTACGGACGCAGGTGGCTACACCTTC
TRBJ2-1,.,TRBV29-1,TRBD2,CSVEAWTSGRAYEQFF,TGCAGCGTTGAAGCTTGGACTAGCGGGAGGGCCTATGAGCAGTTCTTC
TRBJ2-1,.,TRBV11-3,TRBD2,CASSKGSAGGRFHEQFF,TGTGCCAGCAGCAAAGGATCTGCGGGCGGGAGGTTTCATGAGCAGTTCTTC
TRBJ2-3,.,TRBV9,TRBD1,CASSVDRGVTDTQYF,TGTGCCAGCAGCGTAGACAGGGGGGTTACAGATACGCAGTATTTT
TRBJ2-3,.,TRBV29-1,.,CSVPDTQYF,TGCAGCGTCCCAGATACGCAGTATTTT
TRBJ1-5,.,TRBV29-1,TRBD1,CSVAQTGDNQPQHF,TGCAGCGTCGCTCAGACAGGGGACAATCAGCCCCAGCATTTT
TRBJ1-2,.,TRBV28,TRBD1,CASSPLTGRSEGYTF,TGTGCCAGCAGTCCCCTGACAGGGAGAAGTGAGGGCTACACCTTC
TRBJ2-7,.,TRBV10-3,.,CAISETLYEQYF,TGTGCCATCAGTGAGACCCTTTACGAGCAGTACTTC
TRBJ2-3,.,TRBV4-3,.,CASSTNPGASTDTQYF,TGCGCCAGCAGCACCAACCCCGGGGCAAGCACAGATACGCAGTATTTT
TRBJ2-7,once,TRBV15,TRBD2,CATSREGGDYEQYF,TGTGCCACCAGCAGAGAGGGGGGGGACTACGAGCAGTACTTC
TRBJ2-2,.,TRBV5-5,.,CASSFIIPLRATGELFF,TGTGCCAGCAGTTTCATAATCCCCCTTCGCGCTACCGGGGAGCTGTTTTTT
TRBJ2-7,.,TRBV2,.,CASSEGRVRSYEQYF,TGTGCCAGCAGTGAAGGGCGGGTTCGGTCCTACGAGCAGTACTTC
TRBJ2-5,once,TRBV5-1,.,CASSGGTWASRETQYF,TGCGCCAGCAGTGGGGGGACATGGGCTTCACGGGAGACCCAGTACTTC
TRBJ1-1,once,TRBV4-1,.,CASSQLGLNTEAFF,TGCGCCAGCAGCCAGCTAGGACTGAACACTGAAGCTTTCTTT